This section outlines one T cell receptor (beta chain) sequence together with its context. This sample is part of a study of sequential checkpoint blockade in melanoma. Clones were sequenced by immunoSEQ multiplex PCR, and TCRdb holds only the in-frame ones, with some missing. The sample lists around 3,000 clones, about 23% occurring once. Treatment indicated: randomized to nivolumab then ipilimumab (arm A) or the reverse (arm B). No patient had prior DNA-damaging chemotherapy. CDR1 MNHNS and CDR2 SASEGT come from the germline V gene. Unmatched junction bases numbered 5, after V lost 1 base and J lost 3 bases. The CDR3 runs to 15 residues.

V gene TRBV6-1 combines with J gene TRBJ2-5; 7 positions agree with TRBD2. The sequence was obtained from a human donor with melanoma. The material was tumor tissue (inferred from file names), obtained from a patient given nivolumab and ipilimumab in sequence. As DNA, the CDR3 is TGTGCCAGCAGTGAAGGGTCTAGCGGTAAAGAGACCCAGTACTTC. Residues: CASSEGSSGKETQYF.